These 30 T cell receptor beta chains originate from one sample sequenced in a study of beta chain features in type 1 diabetes. Notes on the study in general: The study found moderately but significantly shorter TCRB CDR3s in all four CD4+ subsets of Type 1 diabetes patients.

These receptors have no known antigen. Investigators reverse transcribed all isolated RNA, so they sequenced expressed TCRB transcripts. This table comes from immunoSEQ multiplex PCR, and its TCRdb copy is limited to in-frame clones, with some not included. Of about 15,000 clones listed, approximately 71% were seen once; the top ten hold about 2.6%. The sequenced material came from Tregs from blood. The source is a man aged 25 to 45 with type 1 diabetes.

This clone was observed once. The chain carries TRBV11-2 and TRBJ1-1; 7 bases line up with TRBD1. The germline gives CDR1 SGHAT, CDR2 FQNNGV. CDR3 length: 18 residues. Trimming cost V 2 bases and J 1 base; bases outside gene matches: 13. CDR3 sequence (DNA): TGTGCCAGCAGCTTACAGGCTCCCGGACAGGCAGGGAACACTGAAGCTTTCTTT. Its translation: CASSLQAPGQAGNTEAFF.

This clone was counted a single time. The J gene is TRBJ1-3, the V gene TRBV11-2, with unresolved D. The V end was cut by 0 bases, the J end by 6 bases, with 15 bases between. The CDR3 totals 16 residues. Germline loops: CDR1 SGHAT, CDR2 FQNNGV. In DNA, the CDR3 is TGTGCCAGCAGCTTAGAGCTATCCGGGTCCTCAAACACCATATATTTT. It translates to CASSLELSGSSNTIYF.

This CDR3 reads CASSVDGSSYEQYF. CDR3 DNA: TGTGCCAGCAGCGTAGATGGCAGCTCCTACGAGCAGTACTTC. The chain carries TRBV9 and TRBJ2-7, with no clear D. Trimming removed 0 bases from V and 0 bases from J, with 7 bases in between. The CDR3 has 14 amino acids. Germline-derived CDR1 and CDR2 are SGDLS and YYNGEE.

This rearrangement joins TRBV30 to TRBJ1-1; 9 positions match TRBD1. CDR3 size: 12 residues. Germline values: CDR1 GTSNPN, CDR2 SVGIG (reference sequence). Trimming took 5 bases from V and 10 from J; bases not matched to a gene: 8. CDR3 coding DNA: TGTGCCTGGGCCCCGGGACAGGGAGTAGCTTTCTTT. Translating gives CAWAPGQGVAFF.

The J gene is TRBJ2-7, the V gene TRBV7-2; 9 bases line up with TRBD2. CDR3 size: 14 residues. V trimming: 1 base; J trimming: 5 bases; junction bases outside the gene matches: 3. Germline CDR1 SGHTA, CDR2 FQGNSA. The CDR3 DNA sequence: TGTGCCAGCAGCTTAGGCGGGGGGGCGGACGAGCAGTACTTC. Its translation is CASSLGGGADEQYF.

The CDR3 bases are TGTGCCAGCAGCAACGGTGGAAGGCTGGGACAGATGAACACTGAAGCTTTCTTT. Protein: CASSNGGRLGQMNTEAFF. V is TRBV21-1 and J is TRBJ1-1; the table gives TRBD1 as D, unverified against the DNA. TRBV21-1 is recorded as a pseudogene. CDR3 length equals 18 residues.

This clone has more than one count but fewer than ten. This chain joins TRBV7-2 and TRBJ2-5; D remains unclear. The J call may be faulty, since TRBJ2-7 better matches the DNA end. In germline, CDR1 is SGHTA, CDR2 FQGNSA. The CDR3 covers 15 residues. CDR3 nucleotide sequence: TGTGCCAGCAGCTTATCTCAACTGGGCTCCTACGAGCAGTACTTC. Its translation is CASSLSQLGSYEQYF.

This clone was seen more than once but under ten times. The chain is built from TRBV6-1 and TRBJ2-7, with 10 bases that match TRBD2. Trimming cost V 3 bases and J 2 bases; bases outside gene matches: 13. Germline V gives CDR1 MNHNS, CDR2 SASEGT. The length of the CDR3 is 18 residues. The CDR3 protein is CASSDASGRRARAYEQYF. The CDR3 region has the DNA TGTGCCAGCAGTGATGCTAGCGGGAGAAGAGCGCGTGCCTACGAGCAGTACTTC.

The sample holds a few counts of this clone. The V call is TRBV4-2, the J call TRBJ2-1; 7 nucleotides match TRBD2. Germline V CDR1 and CDR2: LGHNA, YNFKEQ. This CDR3 comprises 16 residues. J was trimmed by 4 bases and V by 1 base; bases with no gene match: 7. The chain's CDR3 is CASSQGTQLAYNEQFF. CDR3 nucleotide sequence: TGTGCCAGCAGCCAAGGAACCCAACTAGCGTACAATGAGCAGTTCTTC.

V gene TRBV2 combines with J gene TRBJ1-2, with TRBD1 matching over 7 bases. V dropped 5 bases and J dropped 8; count of bases not matched to a gene: 5. The germline gives CDR1 SNHLY, CDR2 FYNNEI. The CDR3 extends over 12 amino acids. The CDR3 bases are TGTGCCAGCAGTCAAGGGGACAGCGGCTACACCTTC. This codes for CASSQGDSGYTF.

V usage is TRBV7-4 and J usage is TRBJ1-5; a weak D match, TRBD1 (6 bases). Germline assignment: CDR1 SGHVT and CDR2 SQSDAQ. The CDR3 extends over 15 amino acids. Trimming removed 7 bases from V and 3 bases from J, with 16 bases in between. CDR3 amino acids: CASITPGQFNQPQHF. The CDR3 bases are TGTGCCAGCATCACCCCCGGACAGTTCAATCAGCCCCAGCATTTT. Variable domain in full (rest from reference TRBV7-4 and TRBJ1-5): GAGVSQSPRYKVAKRGRDVALRCDSISGHVTLYWYRQTLGQGSEVLTYSQSDAQRDKSGRPSGRFSAERPERSVSTLKIQRTEQGDSAVYLCASITPGQFNQPQHFGDGTRLSIL.

The rearrangement links TRBV11-3 to TRBJ2-5; D is possibly TRBD2 (5 bases). Germline V CDR1 and CDR2: SGHNT, YENEEA. The length of the CDR3 is 14 residues. Trimming took 1 base from V and 5 from J, leaving 11 bases between them. As DNA, the CDR3 is TGTGCCAGCAGCTTAGGGACTCCTGGGGAGACCCAGTACTTC. It encodes CASSLGTPGETQYF.

This clone was detected once. Different DNA sequences within this sample yield the same CDR3. This chain joins TRBV7-9 and TRBJ2-2; TRBD2 matches at 8 bases. The V gene end was trimmed by 5 bases and the J gene end by 6 bases; junction bases not matched to a gene: 5. CDR1 SEHNR and CDR2 FQNEAQ come from the germline V gene (reference sequence). The CDR3 has 14 residues. In DNA, the CDR3 is TGTGCCAGCAGCATGACTAGCGCAGCCGGGGAGCTGTTTTTT. Translating gives CASSMTSAAGELFF.

This clone appeared once. This chain links TRBV7-2 with TRBJ1-2; a possible D gene is TRBD1 (6 bases). The CDR3 covers 12 residues. Germline V gene data show CDR1 as SGHTA and CDR2 as FQGNSA. V lost 3 bases and J 7 bases, leaving 9 bases between the germline ends. CDR3 sequence (DNA): TGTGCCAGCAGCTTCAGGGGCTCTGGCTACACCTTC. Encoded protein: CASSFRGSGYTF.

The chain has TRBV18 and TRBJ1-1, with no clear D. The CDR3 consists of 15 residues. The V gene's germline CDR1 is KGHSH and CDR2 LQKENI. V dropped 6 bases and J dropped 2 bases, with 16 bases sitting between them. CDR3 nucleotide sequence: TGTGCCAGCTCTCCGGGTCGGGGAACCAACACTGAAGCTTTCTTT. This encodes CASSPGRGTNTEAFF.

CDR3 coding DNA: TGCAGCGTTGAAGGTGGAGGTGGTAACACAGATACGCAGTATTTT. Its protein product is CSVEGGGGNTDTQYF. V gene TRBV29-1 combines with J gene TRBJ2-3; D possibly corresponds to TRBD2 (5 bases). V was shortened by 1 base and J by 2 bases, with 13 bases between the two germline ends. Germline assignment: CDR1 SQVTM and CDR2 ANQGSEA. This CDR3 has 15 residues.

This chain connects TRBV11-2 to TRBJ2-7; 10 nucleotides match TRBD2. This CDR3 region has 15 residues. Germline V lookup: CDR1 SGHAT, CDR2 FQNNGV. The V segment lost 3 bases and the J segment 7 bases; nucleotides outside the gene matches: 9. The CDR3 loop is CASSFAASGSREQYF. CDR3 coding DNA: TGTGCCAGCAGCTTTGCGGCTAGCGGGAGTAGAGAGCAGTACTTC. Variable domain in full (rest from reference TRBV11-2 and TRBJ2-7): EAGVAQSPRYKIIEKRQSVAFWCNPISGHATLYWYQQILGQGPKLLIQFQNNGVVDDSQLPKDRFSAERLKGVDSTLKIQPAKLEDSAVYLCASSFAASGSREQYFGPGTRLTVT.

The V gene is TRBV11-2, the J gene TRBJ2-7, with 7 bases fitting TRBD1. J lost 0 bases, V lost 7 bases, and 9 bases had no gene match. CDR1 is SGHAT, CDR2 FQNNGV, per germline. This CDR3 comprises 15 residues. CDR3 DNA sequence: TGTGCCAGCACCAGTAGCAGGGGGAGCTCCTACGAGCAGTACTTC. Protein sequence: CASTSSRGSSYEQYF.

The chain joins TRBV19 to TRBJ1-2, with D possibly matching TRBD1 (6 bases). The CDR3 loop spans 14 amino acids. Germline loops: CDR1 LNHDA, CDR2 SQIVND (reference sequence). V dropped 1 base and J dropped 5 bases, with 11 bases sitting between them. The CDR3 is CASSIASGVYGYTF. The CDR3 nucleotides are TGTGCCAGTAGTATAGCTTCAGGGGTTTATGGCTACACCTTC.

This chain connects TRBV7-2 to TRBJ2-3; D gene unclear. This CDR3 spans 13 amino acids. The germline V gene has CDR1 SGHTA and CDR2 FQGNSA. Trimming took 2 bases from V and 5 from J, leaving 8 bases between them. CDR3 amino acids: CASSLNGGDTQYF. The CDR3, as DNA: TGTGCCAGCAGCTTAAACGGCGGAGATACGCAGTATTTT. Looking up the rest from reference TRBV7-2 and TRBJ2-3 gives the full variable domain: GAGVSQSPSNKVTEKGKDVELRCDPISGHTALYWYRQSLGQGLEFLIYFQGNSAPDKSGLPSDRFSAERTGGSVSTLTIQRTQQEDSAVYLCASSLNGGDTQYFGPGTRLTVL.

This chain joins TRBV7-9 and TRBJ2-1, with D possibly being TRBD1 (6 bases). The V and J ends lost 2 bases and 5 bases respectively, with 10 bases between them. Germline CDR1 SEHNR, CDR2 FQNEAQ (reference sequence). The CDR3 loop spans 14 amino acids. CDR3 amino acids: CASSLRGQNNEQFF. The CDR3, as DNA: TGTGCCAGCAGCTTAAGAGGACAGAACAATGAGCAGTTCTTC.

This chain uses TRBV6-5 with TRBJ1-2, with TRBD1 as a possible D gene (6 bases). The CDR3 is 13 amino acids. V shed 6 bases and J shed 2 bases, with 10 bases lying between them. In germline, CDR1 is MNHEY, CDR2 SVGAGI. Here the CDR3 DNA reads TGTGCCAGCAGCCTGGGACAAAACTATGGCTACACCTTC. Protein sequence: CASSLGQNYGYTF.

The V gene is TRBV6-5, the J gene TRBJ1-2; TRBD1 aligns across 9 bases. The CDR3 is 14 residues long. V shed 5 bases, J shed 6 bases, and the junction held 7 bases outside the gene matches. Germline V gives CDR1 MNHEY, CDR2 SVGAGI. CDR3 region: CASSTGTGIHGYTF. Here the CDR3 DNA reads TGTGCCAGCAGTACCGGGACAGGGATACATGGCTACACCTTC.

This clone showed up just once. The gene calls are TRBV5-1 and TRBJ2-2; TRBD2 agrees at 13 bases. With 7 bases clipped from V and 0 bases from J, the junction kept 6 bases outside the gene matches. Germline loops: CDR1 SGHRS, CDR2 YFSETQ. The CDR3 is 17 residues long. The CDR3 sequence: CASRGTSGTANTGELFF. In DNA form, the CDR3 reads TGCGCCAGCCGCGGGACTAGCGGGACCGCGAACACCGGGGAGCTGTTTTTT. The full variable domain, its missing parts supplied by reference TRBV5-1 and TRBJ2-2, is KAGVTQTPRYLIKTRGQQVTLSCSPISGHRSVSWYQQTPGQGLQFLFEYFSETQRNKGNFPGRFSGRQFSNSRSEMNVSTLELGDSALYLCASRGTSGTANTGELFFGEGSRLTVL.

This chain uses TRBV4-1 with TRBJ1-6; possibly TRBD1 for D (6 bases). The germline V and J ends were trimmed by 0 bases and 2 bases, with 14 bases remaining between them. Per germline, CDR1 MGHRA and CDR2 YSYEKL. This CDR3 region has 18 residues. The CDR3 spells CASSQDPGGNTYNSPLHF. The CDR3 coding sequence is TGCGCCAGCAGCCAAGATCCGGGGGGCAACACCTATAATTCACCCCTCCACTTT.

This clone was observed a handful of times. The chain recombines TRBV5-1 with TRBJ2-7; the match to TRBD1 covers 9 bases. Trimming removed 4 bases from V and 6 bases from J; junction bases left unmatched: 11. The CDR3 runs 15 residues. Germline assignment: CDR1 SGHRS and CDR2 YFSETQ. As DNA, the CDR3 is TGCGCCAGCAGCGCCGCCGGGACAGGGAAAGGCGAGCAGTACTTC. It encodes CASSAAGTGKGEQYF.

The J gene is TRBJ1-2, the V gene TRBV6-7; D remains ambiguous. TRBV6-7 is assigned to the ORF class and has an uncertain function. Between the trimmed V and J ends, which lost 4 bases and 5 bases, there was a span of 23 bases. The CDR3 is 17 amino acids. The CDR3 bases are TGTGCCAGCAGTTGGTTGTCTTCCGGGGAACCTCCTTATGGCTACACCTTC. Its translation: CASSWLSSGEPPYGYTF.

The V gene is TRBV7-9, the J gene TRBJ2-7; unclear D gene. Trimming left V 2 bases short and J 4 bases short, with 12 bases between. CDR3 size: 14 residues. CDR1 is SEHNR and CDR2 is FQNEAQ in the germline V gene (reference sequence). The CDR3 protein is CASSLTDGTYEQYF. The CDR3 nucleotides are TGTGCCAGCAGCTTAACAGACGGAACGTACGAGCAGTACTTC.

This chain joins TRBV19 and TRBJ2-7, with a tentative D call TRBD1 (6 bases). The germline CDR1 and CDR2 sequences are LNHDA and SQIVND (reference sequence). V lost 5 bases and J lost 4, with 12 bases in between. The CDR3 runs to 13 residues. The CDR3 reads CASSFGQKYEQYF. The CDR3 DNA sequence: TGTGCCAGTAGTTTCGGACAGAAATACGAGCAGTACTTC.

The chain has TRBV5-8 and TRBJ1-5; no clear D gene. V was trimmed by 4 bases and J by 5 bases, leaving 10 bases between them. This CDR3 is built from 13 residues. Germline V lookup: CDR1 SGHTS, CDR2 YDEGEE. CDR3 sequence (DNA): TGTGCCAGCAGCCACGAGGGCGATCAGCCCCAGCATTTT. Translated: CASSHEGDQPQHF. Complete variable domain (other parts from reference TRBV5-8 and TRBJ1-5): EAGVTQSPTHLIKTRGQQATLRCSPISGHTSVYWYQQALGLGLQFLLWYDEGEERNRGNFPPRFSGRQFPNYSSELNVNALELEDSALYLCASSHEGDQPQHFGDGTRLSIL.